What follows describes a single TCR beta chain. Antigen specificity is unknown. Germline V gene data show CDR1 as ENHRY and CDR2 as SYGVKD. This CDR3 contains 13 residues. V was trimmed by 7 bases and J by 1 base, leaving 10 bases between them. This sample was included in a study of cytomegalovirus exposure and HLA in healthy donors. Study background: From about 180 million T cells, an earlier analysis saw approximately 110 million unique TCR beta sequences.

PCR involved 60 Vbeta and 13 Jbeta primers. Profiling relied on immunoSEQ multiplex PCR, and the TCRdb table lists in-frame clones only, not all of them. The sample lists 170,000 or so clones, approximately 80% occurring once. The study's findings and limits: Reports indicated that the classifier achieved high specificity and sensitivity in diagnosing cytomegalovirus status.

The rearrangement uses TRBV10-3 and TRBJ1-1, with D perhaps matching TRBD1 (5 bases). This TCR was sampled from a man aged 25 to 45 in good health and CMV-seropositive. The sample was PBMCs. The CDR3 DNA is TGTGCCATCATGGCCAGGGCGAACACTGAAGCTTTCTTT. Translated: CAIMARANTEAFF.